One and the same sample provided the 20 T cell receptor beta chains below, sequenced in a study of sequential checkpoint blockade in melanoma. Documented treatment: randomized to nivolumab then ipilimumab (arm A) or the reverse (arm B). The data were produced by immunoSEQ multiplex PCR, yet TCRdb's version contains in-frame clones alone and is incomplete. The sample consists of about 27,000 clones, roughly 80% of them appearing once. Sequenced material: CD8+ T cells sorted from blood (inferred from file names), taken from a patient given nivolumab and ipilimumab in sequence. These receptors were obtained from a human donor with melanoma.

The chain links TRBV14 to TRBJ2-5, with D perhaps matching TRBD1 or TRBD2 (5 bases each). TRBJ2-7 matches the DNA end more closely, so the J call is doubtful. Germline lookup yields CDR1 SGHDN and CDR2 FVKESK. CDR3 size: 11 residues. The CDR3 spells CASSPGGEQYF. The DNA for the CDR3 is TGTGCCAGCAGCCCTGGGGGCGAGCAGTACTTC.

J is TRBJ2-3 and V is TRBV12-5, with 11 bases matching TRBD2. CDR3 length: 16 residues. Germline CDR1 is LGHNT and CDR2 is FRNRAP. J gave up 1 base and V 5 bases, and 5 bases lay outside the gene matches. The CDR3 region is CASGPGTSGRTDTQYF. In DNA form, the CDR3 reads TGTGCTAGTGGTCCCGGGACTAGCGGCCGCACAGATACGCAGTATTTT.

J is TRBJ1-2 and V is TRBV28, with 8 bases that match TRBD1. The CDR3 is made up of 15 amino acids. V shed 1 base, J shed 2 bases, and the junction held 3 bases outside the gene matches. Per the germline V gene, CDR1 is MDHEN and CDR2 is SYDVKM. The CDR3 reads CASSLYPGGNYGYTF. CDR3 bases: TGTGCCAGCAGTTTATACCCAGGGGGCAACTATGGCTACACCTTC.

The CDR3 reads CASSLEGLDYEQYF. The CDR3 DNA sequence: TGTGCCAGCAGCTTGGAGGGGTTAGATTACGAGCAGTACTTC. The V gene is TRBV5-4, the J gene TRBJ2-7; tentatively, D is TRBD1 (5 bases). V was trimmed by 0 bases and J by 4 bases, leaving 11 bases between them. The CDR3 contains 14 residues. The V gene's germline CDR1 is SGHNT and CDR2 YYREEE (reference sequence).

The chain recombines TRBV7-9 with TRBJ1-2; 8 nucleotides line up with TRBD1. Germline assignment: CDR1 SEHNR and CDR2 FQNEAQ (reference sequence). The length of the CDR3 is 17 residues. Trimming removed 5 bases from V and 0 bases from J; junction bases left unmatched: 11. The CDR3, as DNA: TGTGCCAGCAGCCTAAGTTCTTGGACAGGGACTAACTATGGCTACACCTTC. As protein: CASSLSSWTGTNYGYTF.

This chain connects TRBV19 to TRBJ1-1, with D maybe TRBD1 (5 bases). The CDR3 is 13 amino acids. The germline gives CDR1 LNHDA, CDR2 SQIVND (reference sequence). V gave up 5 bases and J gave up 1 base, with 8 bases separating them. CDR3 DNA: TGTGCCAGTAGTTGGGACTCGAACACTGAAGCTTTCTTT. Its protein is CASSWDSNTEAFF.

This clone turned up a few times. The chain carries TRBV5-1 and TRBJ2-1; D is unresolved. This CDR3 comprises 13 residues. Trimming shortened V by 0 bases and J by 7 bases, and 8 bases separated the two germline ends. Per the germline V gene, CDR1 is SGHRS and CDR2 is YFSETQ. The CDR3 DNA reads TGCGCCAGCAGCTTGGACACACGAAATGAGCAGTTCTTC. This codes for CASSLDTRNEQFF. Full variable domain (rest looked up from reference TRBV5-1 and TRBJ2-1): KAGVTQTPRYLIKTRGQQVTLSCSPISGHRSVSWYQQTPGQGLQFLFEYFSETQRNKGNFPGRFSGRQFSNSRSEMNVSTLELGDSALYLCASSLDTRNEQFFGPGTRLTVL.

The chain joins TRBV13 to TRBJ2-7; TRBD1 matches at 9 bases. Germline V gene data show CDR1 as PRHDT and CDR2 as FYEKMQ (reference sequence). The trim removed 5 bases at V and 7 bases at J, leaving 12 bases unmatched. CDR3 length: 15 residues. CDR3 DNA sequence: TGTGCCAGCAGCCCCCAAAACAGGGGGCGGTCTGAGCAGTACTTC. It encodes CASSPQNRGRSEQYF.

In nucleotides, the CDR3 is TGTGCCAGCAGCTTAGGTCGCGGAGCCTACGAGCAGTACTTC. Translating it yields CASSLGRGAYEQYF. This chain connects TRBV7-6 to TRBJ2-7; the D is unclear. The germline gives CDR1 SGHVS, CDR2 FNYEAQ. Between the trimmed V and J ends, which lost 1 base and 2 bases, there was a span of 9 bases. This CDR3 has 14 residues. Based on the CDR3 plus reference TRBV7-6 and TRBJ2-7, the full variable domain is GAGVSQSPRYKVTKRGQDVALRCDPISGHVSLYWYRQALGQGPEFLTYFNYEAQQDKSGLPNDRFSAERPEGSISTLTIQRTEQRDSAMYRCASSLGRGAYEQYFGPGTRLTVT.

CDR3 nucleotide sequence: TGTGCCAGCAGTTCCGGGACAGGGGCAAATCAGCCCCAGCATTTT. Translating it yields CASSSGTGANQPQHF. The rearrangement joins TRBV5-8 to TRBJ1-5, with TRBD1 matching 10 bases. The junction had 6 bases not matched to a gene; V was cut back by 5 bases and J by 4 bases. This CDR3 has 15 residues. Germline values: CDR1 SGHTS, CDR2 YDEGEE.

This sequence joins TRBV2 and TRBJ2-2; 7 bases agree with TRBD2. V gave up 10 bases and J gave up 3 bases; unmatched junction bases: 2. Looked up from germline, CDR1 is SNHLY and CDR2 is FYNNEI. The CDR3 runs to 12 residues. The CDR3 DNA reads TGTGCCACCGGGGGGTACACCGGGGAGCTGTTTTTT. Translated, it gives CATGGYTGELFF.

This clone was observed a single time. This chain links TRBV19 with TRBJ1-2; D gene ambiguous. V was shortened by 3 bases and J by 4 bases, with 15 bases between the two germline ends. The CDR3 loop spans 15 amino acids. Germline V CDR1 and CDR2: LNHDA, SQIVND (reference sequence). In DNA, the CDR3 is TGTGCCAGTAGTATTGTGGAGGGAAGTTTCTATGGCTACACCTTC. Translated, it gives CASSIVEGSFYGYTF.

This clone was picked up a small number of times. The DNA of the CDR3 is TGCGCCAGCAGCCAAGATCCTGGGACAGGGAACACTGAAGCTTTCTTT. Translated, it gives CASSQDPGTGNTEAFF. This chain uses TRBV4-3 with TRBJ1-1, with 8 bases lining up with TRBD1. There are 16 residues in the CDR3. CDR1 LGHNA and CDR2 YSLEER come from the germline V gene. The ends lost 0 bases at V and 1 base at J; junction bases unmatched: 4.

The chain carries TRBV15 and TRBJ2-7; 8 positions agree with TRBD2. V lost 5 bases to trimming and J lost 2 bases; unmatched junction nucleotides: 8. The CDR3 sequence is 15 residues long. Germline CDR1 LNHNV, CDR2 YYDKDF (reference sequence). CDR3 loop: CATSSRLAPTYEQYF. In DNA, the CDR3 is TGTGCCACCAGCTCCCGACTAGCGCCAACCTACGAGCAGTACTTC.

The V call is TRBV7-9, the J call TRBJ2-7; 8 bases align to TRBD2. From germline, CDR1 is SEHNR and CDR2 FQNEAQ (reference sequence). CDR3 length: 16 amino acids. V gave up 5 bases and J gave up 2 bases; unmatched junction bases: 11. The CDR3: CASSPPSGGPTYEQYF. In DNA form, the CDR3 reads TGTGCCAGCAGCCCGCCAAGCGGGGGCCCAACCTACGAGCAGTACTTC. The full variable domain, completed using reference TRBV7-9 and TRBJ2-7, is DTGVSQNPRHKITKRGQNVTFRCDPISEHNRLYWYRQTLGQGPEFLTYFQNEAQLEKSRLLSDRFSAERPKGSFSTLEIQRTEQGDSAMYLCASSPPSGGPTYEQYFGPGTRLTVT.

The rearrangement joins TRBV27 to TRBJ1-2; TRBD1 matches 7 bases. This CDR3 contains 15 residues. V shed 7 bases, J shed 3 bases, and the junction held 11 bases outside the gene matches. The germline V gene encodes CDR1 MNHEY and CDR2 SMNVEV (reference sequence). CDR3 in amino acids: CASTDRVGFDYGYTF. Written as DNA, the CDR3 is TGTGCCAGCACCGACAGGGTGGGCTTCGACTATGGCTACACCTTC.

The chain combines TRBV7-2 with TRBJ1-5; D might be TRBD1 (5 bases). Germline V gene data show CDR1 as SGHTA and CDR2 as FQGNSA. The germline V and J ends were trimmed by 5 bases and 0 bases, with 11 bases remaining between them. CDR3 length: 15 amino acids. The CDR3 reads CASSRDSYSNQPQHF. CDR3 DNA sequence: TGTGCCAGCAGCCGTGACAGCTATAGCAATCAGCCCCAGCATTTT.

Concerning this clone itself: This sample includes further DNA sequences coding for the same CDR3. The rearrangement links TRBV28 to TRBJ2-7; TRBD1 is a possible D gene (6 bases). Trimming shortened V by 2 bases and J by 0 bases, and 8 bases separated the two germline ends. Germline V gene data show CDR1 as MDHEN and CDR2 as SYDVKM. The CDR3 is made up of 14 amino acids. The CDR3 spells CASSLQGRSYEQYF. In nucleotides, the CDR3 is TGTGCCAGCAGTTTACAGGGGCGCTCCTACGAGCAGTACTTC.

V is TRBV4-1 and J is TRBJ2-1, with a tentative D call TRBD1 (6 bases). The CDR3 length is 14 residues. V was trimmed by 5 bases and J by 7 bases, leaving 15 bases between them. Germline lookup yields CDR1 MGHRA and CDR2 YSYEKL. CDR3 protein: CASSSAAGANEQFF. CDR3 nucleotide sequence: TGCGCCAGCAGCTCAGCGGCAGGGGCGAATGAGCAGTTCTTC.

This clone was observed a few times. V and J are TRBV10-2 and TRBJ1-1; D gene uncertain. The germline gives CDR1 WSHSY, CDR2 SAAADI. V was shortened by 7 bases and J by 3 bases, with 6 bases between the two germline ends. The CDR3 is made up of 11 amino acids. The CDR3 loop reads CASIQYTEAFF. The CDR3 bases are TGCGCCAGCATCCAATACACTGAAGCTTTCTTT.